Listed here are 16 T cell receptor beta chains from one sample, sequenced in a study of blood T cell repertoires in COVID-19. Profiled with immunoSEQ multiplex PCR; TCRdb holds only in-frame clones, not every one. The table has about 240,000 clones, 80% to 90% seen once. Sequences were obtained from peripheral blood. The origin of the receptors is a man aged 60-69 years with acute or convalescent COVID-19.

The genes are TRBV7-3 and TRBJ2-2, with 8 positions matching TRBD1. The CDR3 contains 15 residues. V was pared by 2 bases and J by 6 bases, with 5 bases of the junction left unmatched. CDR1 SGHTA and CDR2 FQGTGA come from the germline V gene. The CDR3 sequence: CASSLLQGVSGELFF. The CDR3 bases are TGTGCCAGCAGCTTACTACAGGGGGTCTCCGGGGAGCTGTTTTTT.

This chain uses TRBV11-2 with TRBJ1-4; TRBD1 is a possible D gene (6 bases). This CDR3 has 13 amino acids. V dropped 5 bases and J dropped 5 bases, with 9 bases sitting between them. CDR1 is SGHAT and CDR2 is FQNNGV in the germline V gene. In DNA form, the CDR3 reads TGTGCCAGCAGCAAAGGACAGAATGAAAAACTGTTTTTT. It is translated as CASSKGQNEKLFF.

The genes are TRBV27 and TRBJ1-2, with D maybe TRBD1 (6 bases). Germline V gives CDR1 MNHEY, CDR2 SMNVEV (reference sequence). Trimming took off 6 bases at V and 6 bases at J, with 14 bases between the two ends. There are 13 residues in the CDR3. This chain's CDR3 is CASSPGHLNGYTF. As DNA, the CDR3 is TGTGCCAGCAGCCCGGGACACCTTAATGGCTACACCTTC.

The gene calls are TRBV7-3 and TRBJ1-1; possibly TRBD1 for D (5 bases). The CDR3 covers 15 residues. Per germline, CDR1 SGHTA and CDR2 FQGTGA. V shed 5 bases and J shed 3 bases, with 16 bases lying between them. CDR3 in amino acids: CASSQGPRKDTEAFF. The CDR3 coding sequence is TGTGCCAGCAGCCAGGGTCCCAGGAAGGACACTGAAGCTTTCTTT.

The table lists this clone with a few counts. This chain connects TRBV9 to TRBJ2-1; a weak D match, TRBD1 (6 bases). The CDR3 has 16 amino acids. Trimming took 0 bases from V and 0 from J, leaving 10 bases between them. Germline lookup yields CDR1 SGDLS and CDR2 YYNGEE. CDR3 residues: CASSVAARGSYNEQFF. For the CDR3, the DNA is TGTGCCAGCAGCGTAGCGGCCAGGGGCTCCTACAATGAGCAGTTCTTC. The full variable domain, rest sourced from reference TRBV9 and TRBJ2-1, is DSGVTQTPKHLITATGQRVTLRCSPRSGDLSVYWYQQSLDQGLQFLIQYYNGEERAKGNILERFSAQQFPDLHSELNLSSLELGDSALYFCASSVAARGSYNEQFFGPGTRLTVL.

The rearrangement links TRBV4-1 to TRBJ2-2; 8 positions agree with TRBD1. The CDR3 is made up of 16 amino acids. CDR1 and CDR2 (germline): MGHRA, YSYEKL. V trimming: 4 bases; J trimming: 6 bases; junction bases outside the gene matches: 10. The CDR3 DNA sequence: TGCGCCAGCAGCCCTTTCCGGGCACAGGGGGCCGGGGAGCTGTTTTTT. Its protein is CASSPFRAQGAGELFF.

This chain uses TRBV9 with TRBJ1-6, with D possibly matching TRBD1 (5 bases). The ends were cut back, 4 bases at V and 7 bases at J, with 12 bases in the middle. CDR1 is SGDLS and CDR2 is YYNGEE in the germline V gene. The CDR3 spans 14 residues. The CDR3 sequence: CASSPGLENSPLHF. The CDR3 DNA follows: TGTGCCAGCAGCCCAGGGTTGGAAAATTCACCCCTCCACTTT.

The chain couples TRBV4-3 to TRBJ1-1; D remains ambiguous. The CDR3 length is 14 residues. V was pared by 1 base and J by 1 base, with 7 bases between. Germline V CDR1 and CDR2: LGHNA, YSLEER. The CDR3 sequence: CASSQVAGNTEAFF. The CDR3, as DNA: TGCGCCAGCAGCCAAGTAGCGGGGAACACTGAAGCTTTCTTT.

J is TRBJ2-2 and V is TRBV5-5; 8 nucleotides align to TRBD2. Trimming took 0 bases from V and 6 from J; bases not matched to a gene: 4. CDR3 length: 15 residues. Germline V gives CDR1 SGHKS, CDR2 YYEKEE (reference sequence). The CDR3 DNA reads as TGTGCCAGCAGCTTGGCCGGGAGGGACGCCGGGGAGCTGTTTTTT. Its translation is CASSLAGRDAGELFF.

The chain joins TRBV6-5 to TRBJ2-1; possibly TRBD2 for D (6 bases). Between the trimmed V and J ends, which lost 2 bases and 7 bases, there was a span of 12 bases. The CDR3 loop spans 14 amino acids. Germline V CDR1 and CDR2: MNHEY, SVGAGI. The CDR3 nucleotides are TGTGCCAGCAGTTACCGGGGAGGAGGGAATGAGCAGTTCTTC. As protein: CASSYRGGGNEQFF.

CDR3 DNA sequence: TGCGCCAGCAGCCAAGTTCGGGGGCAGCCCCAGCATTTT. It translates to CASSQVRGQPQHF. The chain is built from TRBV4-1 and TRBJ1-5, with D maybe TRBD1 (5 bases). V lost 1 base and J lost 7, with 8 bases in between. CDR3 length equals 13 residues. Germline values: CDR1 MGHRA, CDR2 YSYEKL.

The genes are TRBV28 and TRBJ1-1, with TRBD1 as a possible D gene (6 bases). V shed 8 bases and J shed 1 base, with 20 bases lying between them. The CDR3 contains 16 residues. Germline CDR1 and CDR2: MDHEN and SYDVKM. The CDR3 nucleotides read TGTGCCAGCTCGGGGCAGGGAAAAGGGGGGAACACTGAAGCTTTCTTT. Amino acids: CASSGQGKGGNTEAFF.

This rearrangement joins TRBV7-8 to TRBJ1-3; 7 bases match TRBD1. Germline-derived CDR1 and CDR2 are SGHVS and FQNEAQ. This CDR3 is 15 amino acids long. V dropped 2 bases and J dropped 4; count of bases not matched to a gene: 5. Here the CDR3 DNA reads TGTGCCAGCAGCTTAACGAACAGGGGAGGAAACACCATATATTTT. Translating it yields CASSLTNRGGNTIYF.

The chain couples TRBV7-2 to TRBJ1-2; 7 positions match TRBD1. After removal of 3 bases from V and 7 bases from J, the junction contained 17 bases not matched to a gene. Germline loops: CDR1 SGHTA, CDR2 FQGNSA. The CDR3 sequence is 17 residues long. The CDR3 DNA is TGTGCCAGCAGCTTTTCGACAGGGCGCCGGGTGTTGGGTGGCTACACCTTC. Its translation: CASSFSTGRRVLGGYTF. The complete variable domain, with remaining parts taken from reference TRBV7-2 and TRBJ1-2, reads GAGVSQSPSNKVTEKGKDVELRCDPISGHTALYWYRQSLGQGLEFLIYFQGNSAPDKSGLPSDRFSAERTGGSVSTLTIQRTQQEDSAVYLCASSFSTGRRVLGGYTFGSGTRLTVV.

This clone was detected only once. The chain uses TRBV20-1 and TRBJ2-5; 8 bases agree with TRBD1. The CDR3 runs to 14 residues. J lost 5 bases, V lost 3 bases, and 8 bases had no gene match. Germline CDR1 reads DFQATT; CDR2 reads SNEGSKA (reference sequence). CDR3 bases: TGCAGTGCTAGTATGCAGGGGGCGCGGGAGACCCAGTACTTC. The encoded protein is CSASMQGARETQYF.

This chain joins TRBV6-5 and TRBJ2-3; 9 bases match TRBD2. The V gene end was trimmed by 6 bases and the J gene end by 7 bases; junction bases not matched to a gene: 8. Looked up from germline, CDR1 is MNHEY and CDR2 is SVGAGI. The CDR3 runs 14 residues. The CDR3: CASSLVAGEYTQYF. The DNA of the CDR3 is TGTGCCAGCAGCCTTGTAGCGGGAGAATATACGCAGTATTTT.